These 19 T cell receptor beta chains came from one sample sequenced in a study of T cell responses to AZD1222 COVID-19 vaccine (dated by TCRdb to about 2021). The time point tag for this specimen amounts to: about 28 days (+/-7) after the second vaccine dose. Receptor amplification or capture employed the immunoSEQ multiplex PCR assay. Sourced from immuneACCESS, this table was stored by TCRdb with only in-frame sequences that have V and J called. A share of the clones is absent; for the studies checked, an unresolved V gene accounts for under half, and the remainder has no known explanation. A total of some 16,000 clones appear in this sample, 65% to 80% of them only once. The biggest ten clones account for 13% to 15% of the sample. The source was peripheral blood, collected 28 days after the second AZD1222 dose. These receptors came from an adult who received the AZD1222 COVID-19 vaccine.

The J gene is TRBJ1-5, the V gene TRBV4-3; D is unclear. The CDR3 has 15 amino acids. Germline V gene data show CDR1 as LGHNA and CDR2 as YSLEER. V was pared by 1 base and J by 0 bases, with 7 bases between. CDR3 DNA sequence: TGCGCCAGCAGCCAAGCCGGATATAGCAATCAGCCCCAGCATTTT. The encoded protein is CASSQAGYSNQPQHF.

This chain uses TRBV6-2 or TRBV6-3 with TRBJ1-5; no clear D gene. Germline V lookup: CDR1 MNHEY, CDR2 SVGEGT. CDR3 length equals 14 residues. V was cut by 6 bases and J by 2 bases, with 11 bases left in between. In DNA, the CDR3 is TGTGCCAGCAGCCCGGACGGCCGCAATCAGCCCCAGCATTTT. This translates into CASSPDGRNQPQHF.

CDR3 loop: CASASPGRTYEQYF. The CDR3 DNA reads TGCGCCAGCGCTTCCCCCGGGAGGACCTACGAGCAGTACTTC. The V and J genes are TRBV4-1 and TRBJ2-7; TRBD2 matches 7 bases. After removal of 8 bases from V and 2 bases from J, the junction contained 9 bases not matched to a gene. CDR3 length: 14 amino acids. Germline CDR1 MGHRA, CDR2 YSYEKL.

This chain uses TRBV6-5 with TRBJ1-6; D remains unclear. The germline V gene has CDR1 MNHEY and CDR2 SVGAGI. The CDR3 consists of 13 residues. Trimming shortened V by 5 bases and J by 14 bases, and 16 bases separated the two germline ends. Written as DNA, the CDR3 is TGTGCCAGCAGTCCCCGGGCCTATTTCACCCTCCACTTT. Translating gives CASSPRAYFTLHF.

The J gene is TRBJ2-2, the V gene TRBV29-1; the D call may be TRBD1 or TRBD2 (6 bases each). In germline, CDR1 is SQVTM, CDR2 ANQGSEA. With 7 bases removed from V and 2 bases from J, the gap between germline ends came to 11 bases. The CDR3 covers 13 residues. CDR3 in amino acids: CSAHGGNTGELFF. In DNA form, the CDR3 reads TGCAGCGCCCACGGGGGCAACACCGGGGAGCTGTTTTTT.

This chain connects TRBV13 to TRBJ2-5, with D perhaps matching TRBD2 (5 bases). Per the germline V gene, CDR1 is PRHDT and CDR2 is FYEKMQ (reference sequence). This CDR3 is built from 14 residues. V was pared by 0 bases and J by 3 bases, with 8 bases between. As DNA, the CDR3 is TGTGCCAGCAGCTTAGGGACGGGAAAAGAGACCCAGTACTTC. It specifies CASSLGTGKETQYF.

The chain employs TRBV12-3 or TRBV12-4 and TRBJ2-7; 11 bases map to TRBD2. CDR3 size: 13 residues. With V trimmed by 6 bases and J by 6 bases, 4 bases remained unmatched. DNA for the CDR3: TGTGCCAGCAGGATAGCGGGGGGGCGCGAGCAGTACTTC. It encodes CASRIAGGREQYF.

The CDR3 sequence is CASRLIGVGQPQHF. As DNA, the CDR3 is TGTGCCAGCAGACTGATTGGGGTTGGCCAGCCCCAGCATTTT. This sequence joins TRBV27 and TRBJ1-5; D is undetermined. Trimming stripped 6 bases from V and 7 bases from J, with 16 bases between. CDR1 is MNHEY and CDR2 is SMNVEV in the germline V gene (reference sequence). The CDR3 is 14 residues long.

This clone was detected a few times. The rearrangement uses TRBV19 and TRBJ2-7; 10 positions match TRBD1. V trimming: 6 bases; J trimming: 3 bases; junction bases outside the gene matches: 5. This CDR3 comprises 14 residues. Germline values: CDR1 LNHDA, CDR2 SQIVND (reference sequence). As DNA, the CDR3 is TGTGCCAGTAGCCTAAGGGACAGGGGCTACGAGCAGTACTTC. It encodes CASSLRDRGYEQYF.

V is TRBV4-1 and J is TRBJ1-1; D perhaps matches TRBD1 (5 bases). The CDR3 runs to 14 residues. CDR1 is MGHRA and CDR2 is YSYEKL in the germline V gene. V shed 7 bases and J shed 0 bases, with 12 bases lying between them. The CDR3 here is CASNHRTMNTEAFF. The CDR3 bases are TGCGCCAGCAACCACAGGACGATGAACACTGAAGCTTTCTTT.

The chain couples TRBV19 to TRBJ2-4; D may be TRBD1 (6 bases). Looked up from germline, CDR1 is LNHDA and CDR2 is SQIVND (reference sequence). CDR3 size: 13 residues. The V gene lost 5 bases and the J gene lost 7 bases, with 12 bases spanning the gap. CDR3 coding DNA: TGTGCCAGTAGTTTACAGGGTAGTAACATTCAGTACTTC. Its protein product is CASSLQGSNIQYF. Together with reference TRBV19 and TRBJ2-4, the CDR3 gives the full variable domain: DGGITQSPKYLFRKEGQNVTLSCEQNLNHDAMYWYRQDPGQGLRLIYYSQIVNDFQKGDIAEGYSVSREKKESFPLTVTSAQKNPTAFYLCASSLQGSNIQYFGAGTRLSVL.

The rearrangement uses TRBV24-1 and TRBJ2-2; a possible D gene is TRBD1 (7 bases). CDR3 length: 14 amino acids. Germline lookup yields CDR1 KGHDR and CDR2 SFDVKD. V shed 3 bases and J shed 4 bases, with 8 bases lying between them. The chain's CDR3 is CATSDQGGTGELFF. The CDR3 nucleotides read TGTGCCACCAGTGATCAGGGGGGCACCGGGGAGCTGTTTTTT.

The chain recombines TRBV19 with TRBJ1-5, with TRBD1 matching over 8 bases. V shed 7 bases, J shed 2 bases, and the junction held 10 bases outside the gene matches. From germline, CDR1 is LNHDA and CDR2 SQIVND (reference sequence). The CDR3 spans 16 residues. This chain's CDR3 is CASTLVGQAGNQPQHF. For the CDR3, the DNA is TGTGCCAGTACCCTCGTGGGACAGGCAGGCAATCAGCCCCAGCATTTT.

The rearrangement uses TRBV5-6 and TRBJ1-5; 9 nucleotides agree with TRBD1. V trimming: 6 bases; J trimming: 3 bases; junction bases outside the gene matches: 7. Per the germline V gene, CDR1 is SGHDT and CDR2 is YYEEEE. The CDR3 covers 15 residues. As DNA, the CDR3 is TGTGCCAGCACGCGGGGACAGGGACTCAATCAGCCCCAGCATTTT. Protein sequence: CASTRGQGLNQPQHF.

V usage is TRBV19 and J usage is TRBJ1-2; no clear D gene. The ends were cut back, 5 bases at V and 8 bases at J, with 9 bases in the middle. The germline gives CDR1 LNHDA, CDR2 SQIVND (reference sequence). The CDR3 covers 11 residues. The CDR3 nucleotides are TGTGCCAGTAGTGCGGTTAACGGCTACACCTTC. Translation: CASSAVNGYTF.

CDR3 DNA sequence: TGTGCCAGCAGTATCAGGGACACAGATACGCAGTATTTT. This encodes CASSIRDTDTQYF. The V and J genes are TRBV12-3 or TRBV12-4 and TRBJ2-3, with D perhaps matching TRBD1 (5 bases). The V end lost 5 bases, the J end lost 2 bases, and 8 bases lay between the germline ends. This CDR3 comprises 13 residues.

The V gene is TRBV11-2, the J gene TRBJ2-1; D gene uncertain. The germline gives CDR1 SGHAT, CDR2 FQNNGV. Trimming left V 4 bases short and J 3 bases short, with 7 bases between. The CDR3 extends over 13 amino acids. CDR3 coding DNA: TGTGCCAGCAGCTCCGGCATCTACAATGAGCAGTTCTTC. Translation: CASSSGIYNEQFF. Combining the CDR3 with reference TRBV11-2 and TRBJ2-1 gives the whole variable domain EAGVAQSPRYKIIEKRQSVAFWCNPISGHATLYWYQQILGQGPKLLIQFQNNGVVDDSQLPKDRFSAERLKGVDSTLKIQPAKLEDSAVYLCASSSGIYNEQFFGPGTRLTVL.

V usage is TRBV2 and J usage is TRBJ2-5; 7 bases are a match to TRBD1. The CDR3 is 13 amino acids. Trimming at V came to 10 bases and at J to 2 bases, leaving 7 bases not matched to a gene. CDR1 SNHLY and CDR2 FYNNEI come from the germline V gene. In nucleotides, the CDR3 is TGTGCCATCAGAACAGGGGAACAAGAGACCCAGTACTTC. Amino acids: CAIRTGEQETQYF.

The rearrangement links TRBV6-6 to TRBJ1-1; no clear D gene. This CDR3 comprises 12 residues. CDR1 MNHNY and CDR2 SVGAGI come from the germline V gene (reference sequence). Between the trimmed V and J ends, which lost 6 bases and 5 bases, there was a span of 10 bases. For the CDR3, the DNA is TGTGCCAGCAGCCGACAAGGGACTGAAGCTTTCTTT. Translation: CASSRQGTEAFF.